The 25 T cell receptor beta chains presented below share a single source sample, sequenced in a study of cytomegalovirus exposure and HLA in healthy donors. Vbeta (60) and Jbeta (13) primers were used in the PCR. Profiling relied on immunoSEQ multiplex PCR, and the TCRdb table lists in-frame clones only, not all of them. Seen here are about 200,000 clones, 75% to 90% observed once, and the top ten hold around 6.3%. The specimen was PBMCs. These receptors originate from a woman aged 45-65 years in good health and CMV-seropositive.

The chain carries TRBV28 and TRBJ2-5, with 7 positions matching TRBD1. With 6 bases clipped from V and 2 bases from J, the junction kept 3 bases outside the gene matches. CDR1 is MDHEN and CDR2 is SYDVKM in the germline V gene. This CDR3 spans 13 amino acids. The CDR3: CASSRDRQETQYF. The CDR3 coding sequence is TGTGCCAGCAGCCGGGACAGACAAGAGACCCAGTACTTC. Looking up the rest from reference TRBV28 and TRBJ2-5 gives the full variable domain: DVKVTQSSRYLVKRTGEKVFLECVQDMDHENMFWYRQDPGLGLRLIYFSYDVKMKEKGDIPEGYSVSREKKERFSLILESASTNQTSMYLCASSRDRQETQYFGPGTRLLVL.

V gene TRBV19 combines with J gene TRBJ1-5; the match to TRBD1 covers 7 bases. Germline trimming cut 3 bases from V and 7 bases from J; bases unmatched to any gene: 9. The CDR3 is 15 residues long. CDR1 is LNHDA and CDR2 is SQIVND in the germline V gene (reference sequence). Here the CDR3 DNA reads TGTGCCAGTAGTATTTTTTCGACAGGGTTACAGCCCCAGCATTTT. Translation gives CASSIFSTGLQPQHF.

The chain is built from TRBV6-6 and TRBJ2-3; D is possibly TRBD2 (6 bases). The V end lost 5 bases, the J end lost 13 bases, and 16 bases lay between the germline ends. Germline assignment: CDR1 MNHNY and CDR2 SVGAGI (reference sequence). The CDR3 runs to 12 residues. CDR3 loop: CASSQSLAKEYF. The CDR3 DNA is TGTGCCAGCAGTCAATCACTAGCAAAGGAGTATTTT.

In regard to this clone: In the same sample, other DNA sequences code for this CDR3. The chain uses TRBV7-2 and TRBJ1-1; possible D gene TRBD1, 6 bases. Germline V gene data show CDR1 as SGHTA and CDR2 as FQGNSA. V lost 5 bases and J 2 bases, leaving 9 bases between the germline ends. The CDR3 sequence is 13 residues long. CDR3 region: CASSLQGNTEAFF. CDR3 in DNA: TGTGCCAGCAGCCTACAGGGTAACACTGAAGCTTTCTTT.

Here the CDR3 DNA reads TGTGCCAGCAGCCTGTATAATTCACCCCTCCACTTT. Translated: CASSLYNSPLHF. The chain links TRBV7-2 to TRBJ1-6; no firm D call. This CDR3 is 12 amino acids long. CDR1 and CDR2 from the germline V gene are SGHTA and FQGNSA. The germline V and J ends were trimmed by 5 bases and 4 bases, with 3 bases remaining between them.

V usage is TRBV9 and J usage is TRBJ1-3; D unresolved. Germline CDR1 SGDLS, CDR2 YYNGEE. The CDR3 length is 13 residues. Trimming took 3 bases from V and 1 from J, leaving 5 bases between them. Written as DNA, the CDR3 is TGTGCCAGCAGCGCCGGGTCTGGAAACACCATATATTTT. The encoded protein is CASSAGSGNTIYF.

The genes are TRBV7-2 and TRBJ2-1; the match to TRBD2 covers 9 bases. Trimming at V came to 5 bases and at J to 2 bases, leaving 7 bases not matched to a gene. This CDR3 has 16 amino acids. From germline, CDR1 is SGHTA and CDR2 FQGNSA. CDR3: CASSPASGRTYNEQFF. The CDR3 region has the DNA TGTGCCAGCAGCCCCGCGAGCGGGAGGACCTACAATGAGCAGTTCTTC.

This clone has only a few counts. V usage is TRBV9 and J usage is TRBJ2-2, with 9 positions matching TRBD1. This CDR3 is 15 amino acids long. With V trimmed by 3 bases and J by 3 bases, 3 bases remained unmatched. The germline V gene encodes CDR1 SGDLS and CDR2 YYNGEE. CDR3 protein: CASSAQGADTGELFF. The CDR3 DNA reads TGTGCCAGCAGCGCACAGGGGGCGGACACCGGGGAGCTGTTTTTT. The variable domain in full, with the rest retrieved from reference TRBV9 and TRBJ2-2, is DSGVTQTPKHLITATGQRVTLRCSPRSGDLSVYWYQQSLDQGLQFLIQYYNGEERAKGNILERFSAQQFPDLHSELNLSSLELGDSALYFCASSAQGADTGELFFGEGSRLTVL.

The chain combines TRBV4-3 with TRBJ2-1; D remains unclear. Germline V lookup: CDR1 LGHNA, CDR2 YSLEER. V shed 0 bases and J shed 5 bases, with 11 bases lying between them. This CDR3 is built from 15 residues. CDR3 nucleotides: TGCGCCAGCAGCCAAGATAGAGCTAGGCACAATGAGCAGTTCTTC. Translation gives CASSQDRARHNEQFF.

In this sample, this clone turned up a few times. The V and J genes are TRBV10-3 and TRBJ2-5; the match to TRBD2 covers 10 bases. V shed 11 bases and J 1 base; nucleotides not matched to a gene: 4. This CDR3 has 13 amino acids. CDR1 ENHRY and CDR2 SYGVKD come from the germline V gene. CDR3 bases: TGTGCCGTTAGCGGGGGGTCCCAAGAGACCCAGTACTTC. It encodes CAVSGGSQETQYF.

On this clone itself: At one boundary the junction diverges from the germline segment, which might be a read error. The chain carries TRBV2 and TRBJ2-7; D possibly corresponds to TRBD1 (6 bases). Germline CDR1 reads SNHLY; CDR2 reads FYNNEI. The CDR3 has 12 amino acids. Here the CDR3 DNA reads TGTGCCAGCAGTGAGCAGGGGCACCCCGCTTATTTC. Translating it yields CASSEQGHPAYF.

This clone was seen only a few times. The chain has TRBV5-1 and TRBJ2-5; TRBD2 is a possible D gene (6 bases). Per germline, CDR1 SGHRS and CDR2 YFSETQ. V gave up 4 bases and J gave up 2 bases, with 12 bases separating them. The CDR3 consists of 14 residues. CDR3 DNA: TGCGCCAGCAGCGGAGGGACGTTTCAAGAGACCCAGTACTTC. Its protein is CASSGGTFQETQYF.

J is TRBJ2-3 and V is TRBV5-1; D ambiguous. V was cut by 0 bases and J by 4 bases, with 12 bases left in between. From germline, CDR1 is SGHRS and CDR2 YFSETQ. CDR3 length: 15 amino acids. CDR3 in DNA: TGCGCCAGCAGCTTGGGAAGTCCTATTGCAGATACGCAGTATTTT. This translates into CASSLGSPIADTQYF.

The chain is built from TRBV7-5 and TRBJ1-3. TRBV7-5 is given as a pseudogene. This CDR3 comprises 11 residues. This CDR3 reads CVRTVPTPIYF. The CDR3 region has the DNA TGTGTCAGAACCGTTCCTACGCCCATATATTTT.

This clone was recorded once. Relative to the germline gene, one junction end is altered; a read error may explain this. The same CDR3 is also encoded by other DNA sequences in this sample. This chain uses TRBV28 with TRBJ2-7; 11 bases fit TRBD2. The CDR3 runs 17 residues. CDR1 MDHEN and CDR2 SYDVKM come from the germline V gene. In DNA form, the CDR3 reads TGTGCTAGCATTGGGGGACTAGCGGTTTCGAGCTCCTACGAGCAGTACTTC. Protein product: CASIGGLAVSSSYEQYF.

The rearrangement links TRBV5-1 to TRBJ1-1, with 8 bases lining up with TRBD1. The germline CDR1 and CDR2 sequences are SGHRS and YFSETQ. The CDR3 spans 12 residues. J gave up 6 bases and V 4 bases, and 2 bases lay outside the gene matches. CDR3: CASSGDRPEAFF. The DNA of the CDR3 is TGCGCCAGCAGCGGGGACAGGCCTGAAGCTTTCTTT.

This sequence joins TRBV14 and TRBJ2-1, with 10 bases identical to TRBD2. V shed 5 bases, J shed 9 bases, and the junction held 16 bases outside the gene matches. Germline V gives CDR1 SGHDN, CDR2 FVKESK. The CDR3 consists of 17 residues. The CDR3 sequence: CASSTTGTSATVGEQFF. CDR3 in DNA: TGTGCCAGCAGCACGACCGGGACTAGCGCGACCGTGGGTGAGCAGTTCTTC.

This clone was seen only once. The rearrangement joins TRBV10-3 to TRBJ2-1; 11 nucleotides agree with TRBD2. CDR1 is ENHRY and CDR2 is SYGVKD in the germline V gene. This CDR3 region has 16 residues. The V gene end was trimmed by 0 bases and the J gene end by 7 bases; junction bases not matched to a gene: 5. The CDR3 loop is CAISESNSGGVNEQFF. The CDR3 DNA sequence: TGTGCCATCAGTGAGTCAAATAGCGGGGGGGTGAATGAGCAGTTCTTC.

The rearrangement joins TRBV9 to TRBJ2-3; D not certain. From germline, CDR1 is SGDLS and CDR2 YYNGEE. V was pared by 4 bases and J by 0 bases, with 12 bases between. The CDR3 is made up of 15 amino acids. The CDR3 DNA is TGTGCCAGCAGCTCTCCTAGGTCTAGCACAGATACGCAGTATTTT. It specifies CASSSPRSSTDTQYF.

This chain joins TRBV5-4 and TRBJ2-2, with TRBD1 matching over 7 bases. Germline trimming cut 4 bases from V and 2 bases from J; bases unmatched to any gene: 5. The germline CDR1 and CDR2 sequences are SGHNT and YYREEE (reference sequence). This CDR3 spans 15 amino acids. CDR3 sequence (DNA): TGTGCCAGCAGCAACGGACAGGTTAACACCGGGGAGCTGTTTTTT. It codes for CASSNGQVNTGELFF.

The rearrangement uses TRBV5-6 and TRBJ1-1; unclear D gene. CDR1 SGHDT and CDR2 YYEEEE come from the germline V gene. V was cut by 0 bases and J by 4 bases, with 13 bases left in between. The CDR3 loop spans 15 amino acids. CDR3 sequence: CASSLGGGLGTEAFF. In DNA form, the CDR3 reads TGTGCCAGCAGCTTGGGAGGAGGGTTAGGCACTGAAGCTTTCTTT. The full variable domain, in which reference TRBV5-6 and TRBJ1-1 provide the parts outside the CDR3, is DAGVTQSPTHLIKTRGQQVTLRCSPKSGHDTVSWYQQALGQGPQFIFQYYEEEERQRGNFPDRFSGHQFPNYSSELNVNALLLGDSALYLCASSLGGGLGTEAFFGQGTRLTVV.

The chain is built from TRBV4-2 and TRBJ1-4; TRBD1 matches 7 bases. This CDR3 is built from 16 residues. Germline V CDR1 and CDR2: LGHNA, YNFKEQ. With V trimmed by 0 bases and J by 5 bases, 6 bases remained unmatched. This CDR3 reads CASSQEPTGENEKLFF. The CDR3 region has the DNA TGTGCCAGCAGCCAAGAACCCACAGGGGAAAATGAAAAACTGTTTTTT.

This chain connects TRBV6-5 to TRBJ2-7, with a tentative D call TRBD2 (6 bases). There are 13 residues in the CDR3. V lost 6 bases, J lost 9 bases, and 18 bases lay in between. Germline-derived CDR1 and CDR2 are MNHEY and SVGAGI. In DNA, the CDR3 is TGTGCCAGCAGACGAGGAGGGGATGGAGGGCAGTACTTC. Encoded protein: CASRRGGDGGQYF.

This chain joins TRBV7-8 and TRBJ1-5; weak D call: TRBD1 (5 bases). Trimming shortened V by 2 bases and J by 6 bases, and 11 bases separated the two germline ends. Germline V gene sequence: CDR1 SGHVS, CDR2 FQNEAQ. The CDR3 covers 14 residues. The CDR3 bases are TGTGCCAGCAGCTTAATCAGGGTGCGTCAGCCCCAGCATTTT. It encodes CASSLIRVRQPQHF.

V is TRBV5-6 and J is TRBJ2-1; no clear D gene. This CDR3 is built from 12 residues. The ends were cut back, 4 bases at V and 5 bases at J, with 7 bases in the middle. Germline assignment: CDR1 SGHDT and CDR2 YYEEEE. Here the CDR3 reads CASSAYDNEQFF. The DNA for the CDR3 is TGTGCCAGCAGCGCCTACGACAATGAGCAGTTCTTC.